What follows are 10 T cell receptor beta chains derived from one specimen sequenced in a study of shared clonotypes between healthy human individuals. Sequenced by immunoSEQ multiplex PCR; TCRdb stores in-frame clones only, minus some. The sample consists of about 2.2 million clones, just under 95% of them appearing once. Naive CD8 cells comprised CD45RO-negative, CCR7-positively selected cells, excluding terminally differentiated effector memory CD45RA+ cells. The material sequenced was naive CD8+ T cells from PBMCs. The receptor set was obtained from a man between 18 and 35 years old in good health. Some clones in this sample may be carry-over from other donors' samples.

This rearrangement joins TRBV6-1 to TRBJ1-2; 7 bases align to TRBD1. Germline loops: CDR1 MNHNS, CDR2 SASEGT. With V trimmed by 3 bases and J by 4 bases, 5 bases remained unmatched. The CDR3 runs 14 residues. The CDR3 coding sequence is TGTGCCAGCAGTGAGGGGACAGTGGGCTATGGCTACACCTTC. Translation gives CASSEGTVGYGYTF.

This rearrangement joins TRBV7-9 to TRBJ1-4; D gene ambiguous. Germline V gene lookup returns CDR1 SEHNR and CDR2 FQNEAQ (reference sequence). This CDR3 contains 15 residues. Trimming removed 8 bases at V and 3 bases at J, with 16 bases between. CDR3 residues: CASRPSGQANEKLFF. CDR3 bases: TGTGCCAGCCGACCGAGTGGGCAGGCTAATGAAAAACTGTTTTTT.

This clone came up many times. Distinct nucleotide sequences in the sample also encode this CDR3. The chain joins TRBV28 to TRBJ2-7; no definite D call. The CDR3 consists of 12 residues. V shed 1 base and J shed 2 bases, with 3 bases lying between them. The germline gives CDR1 MDHEN, CDR2 SYDVKM. The CDR3 DNA reads TGTGCCAGCAGTTTATTCGCCTACGAGCAGTACTTC. It codes for CASSLFAYEQYF.

About this clone itself: Other DNA variants within this sample encode the same CDR3. CDR3 sequence (DNA): TGTGCCAGCCGACCGGGACAGGGATCCTACGAGCAGTACTTC. Amino acids: CASRPGQGSYEQYF. The chain uses TRBV28 and TRBJ2-7, with 9 positions matching TRBD1. There are 14 residues in the CDR3. Germline CDR1 MDHEN, CDR2 SYDVKM. The V segment lost 8 bases and the J segment 1 base; nucleotides outside the gene matches: 6.

The gene calls are TRBV9 and TRBJ2-1; 8 bases are a match to TRBD2. This CDR3 spans 16 amino acids. V lost 3 bases to trimming and J lost 0 bases; unmatched junction nucleotides: 5. Germline values: CDR1 SGDLS, CDR2 YYNGEE. For the CDR3, the DNA is TGTGCCAGCAGCGAGACTAGCGTCCGCTCCTACAATGAGCAGTTCTTC. Encoded protein: CASSETSVRSYNEQFF.

The chain links TRBV27 to TRBJ2-7, with 7 bases matching TRBD1. The germline V gene encodes CDR1 MNHEY and CDR2 SMNVEV (reference sequence). V was pared by 2 bases and J by 2 bases, with 6 bases of the junction left unmatched. The CDR3 runs 15 residues. The CDR3 is CASSLGTAHPYEQYF. The CDR3 DNA follows: TGTGCCAGCAGTTTAGGGACAGCCCACCCCTACGAGCAGTACTTC.

Comments on this clone: Additional DNA sequences in this sample encode the identical CDR3. The rearrangement joins TRBV6-5 to TRBJ1-5, with D perhaps matching TRBD1 (5 bases). From germline, CDR1 is MNHEY and CDR2 SVGAGI. The CDR3 totals 14 residues. The ends were cut back, 6 bases at V and 2 bases at J, with 11 bases in the middle. DNA for the CDR3: TGTGCCAGCAGGGCGGGGGGTGGCAATCAGCCCCAGCATTTT. Encoded protein: CASRAGGGNQPQHF.

The chain carries TRBV4-1 and TRBJ2-6; D gene unclear. Looked up from germline, CDR1 is MGHRA and CDR2 is YSYEKL. The CDR3 contains 16 residues. V lost 0 bases and J 1 base, leaving 7 bases between the germline ends. CDR3 coding DNA: TGCGCCAGCAGCCAAGAAACTCCATCTGGGGCCAACGTCCTGACTTTC. Its translation: CASSQETPSGANVLTF.

A remark on this clone: Different DNA sequences within this sample yield the same CDR3. This chain uses TRBV9 with TRBJ2-2, with TRBD1 matching over 11 bases. V shed 4 bases and J 4 bases; nucleotides not matched to a gene: 3. In germline, CDR1 is SGDLS, CDR2 YYNGEE. The length of the CDR3 is 15 residues. CDR3 amino acids: CASSPGTGGTGELFF. The CDR3 DNA reads as TGTGCCAGCAGCCCCGGGACAGGGGGCACCGGGGAGCTGTTTTTT.

This chain links TRBV12-1 with TRBJ1-2; the listed D gene, TRBD1, was not tested against the DNA. TRBV12-1 is recorded as a pseudogene. The CDR3 has 14 residues. Here the CDR3 DNA reads TGTGCCAGCAGCTTGGTTAGGGGGAACTATGGCTACACCTTC. This gives the protein CASSLVRGNYGYTF.